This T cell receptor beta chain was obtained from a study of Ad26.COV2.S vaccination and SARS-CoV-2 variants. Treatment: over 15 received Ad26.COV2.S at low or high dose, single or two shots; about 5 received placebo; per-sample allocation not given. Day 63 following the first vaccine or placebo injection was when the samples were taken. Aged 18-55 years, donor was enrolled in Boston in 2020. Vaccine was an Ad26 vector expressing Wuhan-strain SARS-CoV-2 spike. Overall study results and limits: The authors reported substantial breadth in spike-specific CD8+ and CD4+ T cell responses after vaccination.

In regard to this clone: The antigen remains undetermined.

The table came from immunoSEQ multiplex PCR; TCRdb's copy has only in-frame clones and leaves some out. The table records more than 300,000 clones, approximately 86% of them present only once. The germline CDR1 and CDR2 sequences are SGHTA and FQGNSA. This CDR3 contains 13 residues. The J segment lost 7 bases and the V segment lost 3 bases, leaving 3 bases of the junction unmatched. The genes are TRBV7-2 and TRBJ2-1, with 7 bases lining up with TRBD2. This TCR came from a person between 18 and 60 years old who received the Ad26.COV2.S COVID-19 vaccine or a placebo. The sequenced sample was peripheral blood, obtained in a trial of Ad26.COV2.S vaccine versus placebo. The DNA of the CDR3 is TGTGCCAGCAGCTTCCCCGGGAGGAATGAGCAGTTCTTC. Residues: CASSFPGRNEQFF. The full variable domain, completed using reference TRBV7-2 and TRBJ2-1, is GAGVSQSPSNKVTEKGKDVELRCDPISGHTALYWYRQSLGQGLEFLIYFQGNSAPDKSGLPSDRFSAERTGGSVSTLTIQRTQQEDSAVYLCASSFPGRNEQFFGPGTRLTVL.